The 21 T cell receptor beta chains presented below share a single source sample, sequenced in a study of shared clonotypes between healthy human individuals. Sequencing used immunoSEQ multiplex PCR; TCRdb keeps in-frame clones, though not all of them. The data hold roughly 2.5 million clones, with around nine tenths observed a single time. Material for sequencing was naive CD4+ T cells sorted from blood. Regarding subset: CD45RA+ positively selected. The source is a man younger than 35 in good health.

This chain uses TRBV7-2 with TRBJ1-4, with D maybe TRBD1 (5 bases). Deletions cut 2 bases from V and 1 base from J, with 14 bases between. Per germline, CDR1 SGHTA and CDR2 FQGNSA. The CDR3 contains 17 residues. DNA of the CDR3: TGTGCCAGCAGCTTACCGGCCGGGGACCAAACTAATGAAAAACTGTTTTTT. It translates to CASSLPAGDQTNEKLFF.

The chain carries TRBV5-6 and TRBJ1-3, with TRBD1 as a possible D gene (5 bases). Per germline, CDR1 SGHDT and CDR2 YYEEEE. The V end lost 4 bases, the J end lost 0 bases, and 14 bases lay between the germline ends. The CDR3 length is 16 residues. DNA for the CDR3: TGTGCCAGCAGCCTGGGGGACCTCGTCTCTGGAAACACCATATATTTT. Translation gives CASSLGDLVSGNTIYF.

This chain connects TRBV11-2 to TRBJ1-3; D is unresolved. The V end lost 4 bases, the J end lost 9 bases, and 13 bases lay between the germline ends. The germline V gene has CDR1 SGHAT and CDR2 FQNNGV. The CDR3 runs to 13 residues. Written as DNA, the CDR3 is TGTGCCAGCAGCTCCGACCGTTTCGGCACCATATATTTT. Amino acids: CASSSDRFGTIYF.

Worth noting for this clone: The same CDR3 arises from other DNA sequences in this sample as well. V is TRBV5-4 and J is TRBJ2-3; weak D call: TRBD2 (6 bases). V shed 1 base and J shed 4 bases, with 7 bases lying between them. Germline CDR1 reads SGHNT; CDR2 reads YYREEE (reference sequence). This CDR3 has 13 residues. The CDR3 DNA is TGTGCCAGCAGCTTGCGGGGGTCAGATACGCAGTATTTT. It translates to CASSLRGSDTQYF. The variable domain in full, completed from reference TRBV5-4 and TRBJ2-3, reads ETGVTQSPTHLIKTRGQQVTLRCSSQSGHNTVSWYQQALGQGPQFIFQYYREEENGRGNFPPRFSGLQFPNYSSELNVNALELDDSALYLCASSLRGSDTQYFGPGTRLTVL.

This clone was seen a few times. This chain connects TRBV28 to TRBJ1-2, with 8 bases matching TRBD1. Germline V gives CDR1 MDHEN, CDR2 SYDVKM. This CDR3 spans 14 amino acids. V shed 1 base and J 9 bases; nucleotides not matched to a gene: 7. CDR3 protein: CASSLFSGGGSYTF. The CDR3 coding sequence is TGTGCCAGCAGTTTATTTTCAGGGGGCGGTAGCTACACCTTC.

The chain has TRBV2 and TRBJ1-5; 8 bases line up with TRBD1. Per the germline V gene, CDR1 is SNHLY and CDR2 is FYNNEI. This CDR3 comprises 13 residues. The junction had 4 bases not matched to a gene; V was cut back by 8 bases and J by 4 bases. The CDR3, as DNA: TGTGCCAGCCACCGGGACAGGAATCAGCCCCAGCATTTT. Amino acids: CASHRDRNQPQHF.

The rearrangement links TRBV5-6 to TRBJ1-4; D not certain. Germline V gives CDR1 SGHDT, CDR2 YYEEEE. This CDR3 is built from 15 residues. V lost 1 base to trimming and J lost 3 bases, with 10 bases between them. The CDR3 spells CASSLMRQANEKLFF. The CDR3 DNA reads TGTGCCAGCAGCTTGATGAGGCAGGCTAATGAAAAACTGTTTTTT.

The rearrangement links TRBV27 to TRBJ1-5; no reliable D call. Germline values: CDR1 MNHEY, CDR2 SMNVEV (reference sequence). The V end was cut by 4 bases, the J end by 3 bases, with 10 bases between. The CDR3 has 14 amino acids. This chain's CDR3 is CASSSAAYNQPQHF. The CDR3 DNA sequence: TGTGCCAGCAGTTCCGCGGCGTACAATCAGCCCCAGCATTTT.

Details on this clone: Other DNA sequences in the sample encode the same CDR3. V usage is TRBV5-1 and J usage is TRBJ2-5; the match to TRBD2 covers 15 bases. The CDR3 totals 16 residues. Germline lookup yields CDR1 SGHRS and CDR2 YFSETQ. The V segment lost 4 bases and the J segment 2 bases; nucleotides outside the gene matches: 3. In nucleotides, the CDR3 is TGCGCCAGCAGCCAAGGACTAGCGGGGGGGCAAGAGACCCAGTACTTC. Translation gives CASSQGLAGGQETQYF. Looking up the rest from reference TRBV5-1 and TRBJ2-5 gives the full variable domain: KAGVTQTPRYLIKTRGQQVTLSCSPISGHRSVSWYQQTPGQGLQFLFEYFSETQRNKGNFPGRFSGRQFSNSRSEMNVSTLELGDSALYLCASSQGLAGGQETQYFGPGTRLLVL.

The chain couples TRBV30 to TRBJ1-6, with D unresolved. Germline V gives CDR1 GTSNPN, CDR2 SVGIG (reference sequence). Trimming pared 2 bases from V and 12 bases from J, leaving 8 bases between. There are 11 residues in the CDR3. The CDR3 DNA is TGTGCCTGGAGTACGGGAGTACCCCTCCACTTT. It codes for CAWSTGVPLHF.

The rearrangement links TRBV4-1 to TRBJ1-1; no clear D. Trimming cost V 1 base and J 5 bases, with 14 bases left between them. Looked up from germline, CDR1 is MGHRA and CDR2 is YSYEKL. This CDR3 has 15 amino acids. This CDR3 reads CASSQVEGGRTEAFF. The CDR3 DNA reads TGCGCCAGCAGCCAAGTGGAGGGCGGGAGAACTGAAGCTTTCTTT.

This chain connects TRBV4-1 to TRBJ2-3; D gene ambiguous. Germline V lookup: CDR1 MGHRA, CDR2 YSYEKL. This CDR3 has 15 residues. V lost 2 bases and J lost 4, with 13 bases in between. The CDR3 DNA reads as TGCGCCAGCAGCCAACTAAGATTCAGCGCAGATACGCAGTATTTT. This encodes CASSQLRFSADTQYF.

J is TRBJ1-1 and V is TRBV18; 7 bases line up with TRBD1. Per the germline V gene, CDR1 is KGHSH and CDR2 is LQKENI. CDR3 length equals 15 residues. V shed 0 bases, J shed 4 bases, and the junction held 5 bases outside the gene matches. CDR3 nucleotide sequence: TGTGCCAGCTCACCACCGCAGGGGGGGGTCACTGAAGCTTTCTTT. Translation: CASSPPQGGVTEAFF.

The CDR3 nucleotides are TGTGCCAGCAGCTCGGACAGTTCAAATTCACCCCTCCACTTT. Encoded protein: CASSSDSSNSPLHF. The V and J genes are TRBV7-3 and TRBJ1-6; D is possibly TRBD1 (6 bases). The length of the CDR3 is 14 residues. Trimming removed 4 bases at V and 7 bases at J, with 11 bases between. CDR1 is SGHTA, CDR2 FQGTGA, per germline. Full variable domain (outside the CDR3, taken from reference TRBV7-3 and TRBJ1-6): GAGVSQTPSNKVTEKGKYVELRCDPISGHTALYWYRQSLGQGPEFLIYFQGTGAADDSGLPNDRFFAVRPEGSVSTLKIQRTERGDSAVYLCASSSDSSNSPLHFGNGTRLTVT.

CDR3 region: CASIQGHLGSEQYF. CDR3 DNA: TGTGCCAGCATCCAGGGACATCTGGGGTCCGAGCAGTACTTC. The rearrangement joins TRBV5-6 to TRBJ2-7, with D maybe TRBD1 (6 bases). The CDR3 contains 14 residues. CDR1 and CDR2 (germline): SGHDT, YYEEEE. V dropped 6 bases and J dropped 6 bases, with 19 bases sitting between them.

This clone has a single count. The chain couples TRBV28 to TRBJ1-1, with D maybe TRBD1 (5 bases). Germline V gene data show CDR1 as MDHEN and CDR2 as SYDVKM. With 3 bases removed from V and 4 bases from J, the gap between germline ends came to 9 bases. There are 13 residues in the CDR3. The DNA of the CDR3 is TGTGCCAGCAGTTTTGGGGGGGGCACTGAAGCTTTCTTT. Translated, it gives CASSFGGGTEAFF. The whole variable domain, filled in from reference TRBV28 and TRBJ1-1, reads DVKVTQSSRYLVKRTGEKVFLECVQDMDHENMFWYRQDPGLGLRLIYFSYDVKMKEKGDIPEGYSVSREKKERFSLILESASTNQTSMYLCASSFGGGTEAFFGQGTRLTVV.

The sample holds one count of this clone. V usage is TRBV6-5 and J usage is TRBJ2-2, with a possible D match to TRBD2 (6 bases). Trimming pared 5 bases from V and 7 bases from J, leaving 17 bases between. CDR1 is MNHEY, CDR2 SVGAGI, per germline. The CDR3 is made up of 15 amino acids. CDR3 DNA: TGTGCCAGCAGTAGACTGTGGTCGGGAGACGGGGAGCTGTTTTTT. This encodes CASSRLWSGDGELFF.

The chain recombines TRBV10-3 with TRBJ2-7; 9 positions agree with TRBD1. Germline CDR1 reads ENHRY; CDR2 reads SYGVKD. The CDR3 runs 11 residues. V lost 10 bases to trimming and J lost 7 bases; unmatched junction nucleotides: 5. CDR3 region: CATGTGREQYF. Here the CDR3 DNA reads TGTGCCACGGGGACAGGGCGAGAGCAGTACTTC.

This clone was observed once. The chain is built from TRBV29-1 and TRBJ2-3; 7 nucleotides match TRBD2. The CDR3 extends over 16 amino acids. Germline V gives CDR1 SQVTM, CDR2 ANQGSEA. The V gene end was trimmed by 6 bases and the J gene end by 4 bases; junction bases not matched to a gene: 16. CDR3 DNA sequence: TGCAGCGTGAATTCAGGACTAGTGGGAAGGGCAGATACGCAGTATTTT. Translated: CSVNSGLVGRADTQYF.

The sample holds one count of this clone. The sample has other DNA sequences that encode this CDR3 too. This rearrangement joins TRBV30 to TRBJ1-6; no definite D call. V gave up 0 bases and J gave up 9 bases, with 6 bases separating them. Looked up from germline, CDR1 is GTSNPN and CDR2 is SVGIG (reference sequence). The CDR3 is 12 residues long. The CDR3 region is CAWSVPGSPLHF. The CDR3 coding sequence is TGTGCCTGGAGTGTACCGGGTTCACCCCTCCACTTT.

This clone was detected once. The chain employs TRBV10-1 and TRBJ2-5, with 8 bases fitting TRBD2. Trimming at V came to 0 bases and at J to 2 bases, leaving 5 bases not matched to a gene. Looked up from germline, CDR1 is WNHNN and CDR2 is SYGVQD (reference sequence). The CDR3 is 16 amino acids. CDR3 DNA: TGCGCCAGCAGTGAGTCGACCAGCGGGAGACAAGAGACCCAGTACTTC. Translated: CASSESTSGRQETQYF.